These 6 T cell receptor beta chains were sequenced from one sample in a study of CD4 T cells in relation to SARS-CoV-2 and coronaviruses. These receptors' targets are unknown. The table came from immunoSEQ multiplex PCR; TCRdb's copy has only in-frame clones and leaves some out. The table has fewer than 25,000 clones, 65% to 80% seen once. The unexposed donors gave CD4+ T cells in about 2010-2019, prior to COVID-19. After roughly 9 days of culture, CD4+ T cells were isolated. Sequencing input: CD4+ T cells from PBMCs, cultured in vitro. The receptors were sampled from a human donor in good health.

This clone has only a few counts. The chain combines TRBV9 with TRBJ2-7; D uncertain. This CDR3 has 14 residues. The germline V gene has CDR1 SGDLS and CDR2 YYNGEE. V was shortened by 0 bases and J by 0 bases, with 7 bases between the two germline ends. The CDR3 here is CASSVDSASYEQYF. The CDR3 bases are TGTGCCAGCAGCGTAGATTCGGCCTCCTACGAGCAGTACTTC.

The chain carries TRBV5-4 and TRBJ2-1, with 13 bases lining up with TRBD2. Unmatched junction bases numbered 7, after V lost 4 bases and J lost 0 bases. The CDR3 is made up of 18 amino acids. CDR1 is SGHNT, CDR2 YYREEE, per germline (reference sequence). CDR3 sequence reads: CASSVTSGGRISYNEQFF. CDR3 DNA sequence: TGTGCCAGCAGCGTGACTAGCGGGGGGCGTATCTCCTACAATGAGCAGTTCTTC.

This clone was found a few times. The V gene is TRBV25-1, the J gene TRBJ2-2, with a possible D match to TRBD1 (6 bases). Trimming left V 1 base short and J 6 bases short, with 6 bases between. Germline-derived CDR1 and CDR2 are MGHDK and SYGVNS. The length of the CDR3 is 13 residues. DNA of the CDR3: TGTGCCAGCAGTGAATGGGGGCCCGGGGAGCTGTTTTTT. Translated, it gives CASSEWGPGELFF.

The chain links TRBV6-4 to TRBJ2-3; the D call may be TRBD1 or TRBD2 (5 bases each). CDR1 is MRHNA and CDR2 is SNTAGT in the germline V gene. CDR3 length equals 13 residues. Trimming cost V 0 bases and J 6 bases, with 7 bases left between them. CDR3 DNA: TGTGCCAGCAGTGACTCGTGGGGGGATACGCAGTATTTT. Translation: CASSDSWGDTQYF.

This clone turned up a few times. The J gene is TRBJ2-1, the V gene TRBV7-3, with TRBD2 matching 7 bases. CDR3 size: 13 residues. The V segment lost 5 bases and the J segment 5 bases; nucleotides outside the gene matches: 3. The germline gives CDR1 SGHTA, CDR2 FQGTGA. This chain's CDR3 is CASSRGVNNEQFF. In DNA form, the CDR3 reads TGTGCCAGCAGCCGGGGGGTTAACAATGAGCAGTTCTTC.

The chain carries TRBV5-1 and TRBJ1-6, with 7 positions matching TRBD1. The CDR3 is made up of 15 amino acids. The junction had 6 bases not matched to a gene; V was cut back by 5 bases and J by 4 bases. CDR1 and CDR2 from the germline V gene are SGHRS and YFSETQ. The CDR3 DNA is TGCGCCAGCAGTTCCGACAGGGAATATAATTCACCCCTCCACTTT. It is translated as CASSSDREYNSPLHF. The whole variable domain, filled in from reference TRBV5-1 and TRBJ1-6, reads KAGVTQTPRYLIKTRGQQVTLSCSPISGHRSVSWYQQTPGQGLQFLFEYFSETQRNKGNFPGRFSGRQFSNSRSEMNVSTLELGDSALYLCASSSDREYNSPLHFGNGTRLTVT.